The 20 T cell receptor beta chains below were found in one sample sequenced in a study of long-term antiretroviral therapy in people with HIV (dated by TCRdb to the early 2020s). The immunoSEQ hsTCRB v3.0 assay was used at survey level resolution for TRB variable region sequencing. The table comes from immuneACCESS by way of TCRdb, which keeps in-frame sequences with V and J called. Part of the clones is missing from these tables; in studies checked, under half for an unresolved V gene and the rest for unknown reasons. For this sample the table gives 30,000 to 40,000 clones, of which over 65% were detected only once. The top ten constitute 7% to 7.5% of the sample. Sequenced here: unsorted PBMCs, sampled 2 years after starting antiretroviral therapy. The receptor source for this set is a woman aged 50 to 60 with HIV.

J is TRBJ1-2 and V is TRBV4-1; 8 nucleotides align to TRBD1. This CDR3 comprises 13 residues. Germline CDR1 MGHRA, CDR2 YSYEKL. J gave up 3 bases and V 4 bases, and 1 base lay outside the gene matches. CDR3 amino acids: CASSPQGDYGYTF. Here the CDR3 DNA reads TGCGCCAGCAGCCCACAGGGGGACTATGGCTACACCTTC.

This clone was picked up one time. V is TRBV30 and J is TRBJ2-1, with D perhaps TRBD1 or TRBD2 (5 bases each). This CDR3 has 11 residues. With 7 bases removed from V and 8 bases from J, the gap between germline ends came to 12 bases. Germline V gene sequence: CDR1 GTSNPN, CDR2 SVGIG (reference sequence). CDR3 nucleotide sequence: TGTGCCTACTCGAGGGGTTATGAGCAGTTCTTC. Translation: CAYSRGYEQFF.

V and J are TRBV6-1 and TRBJ1-2, with D maybe TRBD1 (5 bases). V lost 0 bases to trimming and J lost 8 bases, with 22 bases between them. The germline V gene has CDR1 MNHNS and CDR2 SASEGT. CDR3 length equals 17 residues. CDR3 bases: TGTGCCAGCAGTGAAGCGGGGAATCATCAGGGACGGCGCGGCTACACCTTC. Encoded protein: CASSEAGNHQGRRGYTF.

This chain joins TRBV6-1 and TRBJ1-2; D call uncertain. V shed 5 bases and J shed 2 bases, with 12 bases lying between them. Germline loops: CDR1 MNHNS, CDR2 SASEGT. The CDR3 has 14 amino acids. The CDR3 DNA sequence: TGTGCCAGCAGTCCCCTAGCGTCCAACTATGGCTACACCTTC. Its translation: CASSPLASNYGYTF.

This rearrangement joins TRBV29-1 to TRBJ1-2, with 8 bases identical to TRBD1. J lost 5 bases, V lost 5 bases, and 4 bases had no gene match. Looked up from germline, CDR1 is SQVTM and CDR2 is ANQGSEA. CDR3 length: 12 residues. The CDR3 DNA is TGCAGCGTTAGACAGGGGTTATATGGCTACACCTTC. Residues: CSVRQGLYGYTF. Full variable domain (missing parts from reference TRBV29-1 and TRBJ1-2): SAVISQKPSRDICQRGTSLTIQCQVDSQVTMMFWYRQQPGQSLTLIATANQGSEATYESGFVIDKFPISRPNLTFSTLTVSNMSPEDSSIYLCSVRQGLYGYTFGSGTRLTVV.

The V call is TRBV6-5, the J call TRBJ1-2, with TRBD1 identical over 9 bases. V shed 7 bases and J 0 bases; nucleotides not matched to a gene: 6. Germline V CDR1 and CDR2: MNHEY, SVGAGI. The CDR3 runs 15 residues. The chain's CDR3 is CASTKQGATNYGYTF. CDR3 DNA sequence: TGTGCCAGCACAAAACAGGGGGCGACTAACTATGGCTACACCTTC.

The CDR3 DNA reads TGTGCCAGCAGTGAAGCGCCCCTGGGCTACACCTTC. Its protein product is CASSEAPLGYTF. The chain uses TRBV2 and TRBJ1-2, with D uncertain. The V and J ends lost 0 bases and 8 bases respectively, with 7 bases between them. The CDR3 is 12 residues long. Per the germline V gene, CDR1 is SNHLY and CDR2 is FYNNEI.

In this sample, this clone turned up once. The chain recombines TRBV20-1 with TRBJ1-1, with D hard to call. CDR1 DFQATT and CDR2 SNEGSKA come from the germline V gene (reference sequence). V was clipped by 4 bases and J by 0 bases, with 3 bases between them. The CDR3 spans 11 residues. CDR3 DNA: TGCAGTGCTAAGATGAACACTGAAGCTTTCTTT. Its translation: CSAKMNTEAFF.

V and J are TRBV6-6 and TRBJ2-2; D unresolved. The germline V gene has CDR1 MNHNY and CDR2 SVGAGI (reference sequence). The CDR3 length is 14 residues. V shed 5 bases and J shed 0 bases, with 7 bases lying between them. Here the CDR3 reads CASSHGSNTGELFF. The CDR3, as DNA: TGTGCCAGCAGTCACGGCTCGAACACCGGGGAGCTGTTTTTT.

The V call is TRBV7-9, the J call TRBJ2-4; 9 bases map to TRBD1. Trimming took 5 bases from V and 1 from J; bases not matched to a gene: 6. Germline CDR1 SEHNR, CDR2 FQNEAQ (reference sequence). The CDR3 has 16 residues. The CDR3 loop reads CASSPGTGTAKNIQYF. The CDR3 nucleotides are TGTGCCAGCAGCCCGGGGACAGGGACGGCCAAAAACATTCAGTACTTC.

The rearrangement links TRBV30 to TRBJ2-7; D is perhaps TRBD1 (5 bases). The CDR3 covers 11 residues. Germline CDR1 and CDR2: GTSNPN and SVGIG (reference sequence). V was cut by 2 bases and J by 3 bases, with 5 bases left in between. The CDR3 protein is CAWSRGYEQYV. For the CDR3, the DNA is TGTGCCTGGAGTAGGGGCTACGAGCAGTACGTC.

This chain connects TRBV1 to TRBJ2-3; the table names TRBD2, a call not compared with the DNA. TRBV1 is a pseudogene. The CDR3 is 15 residues long. The chain's CDR3 is CTSSQVAALRDTQYF. The CDR3 DNA is TGCACCAGCAGCCAAGTGGCGGCCCTTCGGGATACGCAGTATTTT.

This sequence joins TRBV19 and TRBJ2-5; possible D gene TRBD1, 6 bases. Trimming stripped 3 bases from V and 5 bases from J, with 19 bases between. Germline V gives CDR1 LNHDA, CDR2 SQIVND (reference sequence). The CDR3 sequence is 16 residues long. In DNA, the CDR3 is TGTGCCAGTAGTATTCGGGACATAAACCAGGGGGAGACCCAGTACTTC. Protein: CASSIRDINQGETQYF.

This sequence joins TRBV13 and TRBJ1-2; perhaps TRBD1 as D (5 bases). The germline V gene encodes CDR1 PRHDT and CDR2 FYEKMQ (reference sequence). The germline V and J ends were trimmed by 5 bases and 2 bases, with 24 bases remaining between them. The CDR3 consists of 18 residues. CDR3 nucleotides: TGTGCCAGCAGCCTACGAATGACGCAGGGCGTTGGAAACTATGGCTACACCTTC. Encoded protein: CASSLRMTQGVGNYGYTF.

J is TRBJ1-1 and V is TRBV5-1; 8 bases line up with TRBD1. CDR1 and CDR2 (germline): SGHRS, YFSETQ. CDR3 length: 15 residues. The junction had 4 bases not matched to a gene; V was cut back by 2 bases and J by 1 base. CDR3 amino acids: CASSFLTGANTEAFF. The CDR3 nucleotides read TGCGCCAGCAGCTTCTTGACAGGGGCGAACACTGAAGCTTTCTTT.

The CDR3 region is CASSLNTGPYGYTF. CDR3 in DNA: TGTGCCAGCAGCTTAAACACAGGGCCCTATGGCTACACCTTC. The J gene is TRBJ1-2, the V gene TRBV11-2; perhaps TRBD1 as D (6 bases). This CDR3 region has 14 residues. CDR1 and CDR2 (germline): SGHAT, FQNNGV. Trimming shortened V by 2 bases and J by 4 bases, and 11 bases separated the two germline ends.

The chain carries TRBV13 and TRBJ2-3; TRBD2 matches at 7 bases. The V gene's germline CDR1 is PRHDT and CDR2 FYEKMQ (reference sequence). This CDR3 comprises 15 residues. V lost 5 bases and J lost 4; bases outside the gene matches: 9. The CDR3 sequence: CASSRREEVADTQYF. The CDR3 nucleotides read TGTGCCAGCAGCCGCCGGGAGGAAGTAGCAGATACGCAGTATTTT. Full variable domain (rest looked up from reference TRBV13 and TRBJ2-3): AAGVIQSPRHLIKEKRETATLKCYPIPRHDTVYWYQQGPGQDPQFLISFYEKMQSDKGSIPDRFSAQQFSDYHSELNMSSLELGDSALYFCASSRREEVADTQYFGPGTRLTVL.

The gene calls are TRBV10-3 and TRBJ2-1, with D unresolved. The CDR3 is 9 residues long. V gave up 6 bases and J gave up 10 bases, with 4 bases separating them. Germline CDR1 reads ENHRY; CDR2 reads SYGVKD. DNA of the CDR3: TGTGCCATCAGGGGAGAGCAGTTCTTC. It encodes CAIRGEQFF.

There are a few counts of this clone. The genes are TRBV9 and TRBJ1-5, with 9 bases that match TRBD1. Per the germline V gene, CDR1 is SGDLS and CDR2 is YYNGEE. The CDR3 consists of 14 residues. Losses at the gene ends were 7 bases for V and 1 base for J; bases not matched to a gene: 3. CDR3 sequence (DNA): TGTGCCAGCTCCGGACAGGGGAGCAATCAGCCCCAGCATTTT. It specifies CASSGQGSNQPQHF.

This clone occurred once. The rearrangement links TRBV7-8 to TRBJ1-5; 7 bases align to TRBD1. Trimming took 5 bases from V and 3 from J; bases not matched to a gene: 4. The CDR3 sequence is 14 residues long. Germline V CDR1 and CDR2: SGHVS, FQNEAQ. The CDR3 DNA is TGTGCCAGCAGCCCAGGACAGGTCAATCAGCCCCAGCATTTT. As protein: CASSPGQVNQPQHF.